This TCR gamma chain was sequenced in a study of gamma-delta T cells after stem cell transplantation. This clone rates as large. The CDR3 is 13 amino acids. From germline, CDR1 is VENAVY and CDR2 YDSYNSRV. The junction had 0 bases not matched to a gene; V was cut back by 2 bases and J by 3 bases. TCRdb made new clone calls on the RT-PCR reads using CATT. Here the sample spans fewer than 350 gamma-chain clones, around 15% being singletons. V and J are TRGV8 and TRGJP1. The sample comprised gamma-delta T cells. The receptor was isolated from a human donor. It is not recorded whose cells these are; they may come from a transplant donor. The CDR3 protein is CATWDTTGWFKIF. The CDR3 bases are TGTGCCACCTGGGATACCACTGGTTGGTTCAAGATATTT.